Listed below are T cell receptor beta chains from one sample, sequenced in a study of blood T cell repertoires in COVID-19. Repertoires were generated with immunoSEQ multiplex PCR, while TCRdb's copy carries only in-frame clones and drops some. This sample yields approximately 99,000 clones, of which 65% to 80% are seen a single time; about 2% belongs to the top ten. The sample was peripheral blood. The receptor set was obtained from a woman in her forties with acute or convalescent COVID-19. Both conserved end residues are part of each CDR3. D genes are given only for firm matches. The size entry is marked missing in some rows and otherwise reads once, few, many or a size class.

TGCGCCAGCAGCCAAGATGGCACAGGGGTCAGCGAGCAGTACTTC,CASSQDGTGVSEQYF,.,TRBD1,TRBJ2-7,TRBV4-1
TGTGCCAGCAGGGATGAACTAGCGGGGGGCACAGATACGCAGTATTTT,CASRDELAGGTDTQYF,.,TRBD2,TRBJ2-3,TRBV28
TGTGCCAGTAGTATAACTTTGGCTATCGGGGCAGATACGCAGTATTTT,CASSITLAIGADTQYF,.,.,TRBJ2-3,TRBV19
TGCGCCAGCAGCTTGGCCCCTTTGGACGGGGGGGCCGTCAATGAGCAGTTCTTC,CASSLAPLDGGAVNEQFF,once,TRBD2,TRBJ2-1,TRBV5-1
TGCGCCAGCAGCCTCGGGAATTACAATGAGCAGTTCTTC,CASSLGNYNEQFF,.,.,TRBJ2-1,TRBV5-1
TGTGCCACCCCTAGGGTGGGGAGAGGTGCACCCCTCCACTTT,CATPRVGRGAPLHF,many,.,TRBJ1-6,TRBV7-9
.,CASSFLVAGGTCEQFF,.,.,TRBJ2-1,TRBV12-1
TGTGCCAGCAACTCCGGAAGGCGGAGTTATGGCTACACCTTC,CASNSGRRSYGYTF,.,.,TRBJ1-2,TRBV7-2
TGTGCCAGCAGCGCGAGGGGGGGATCGGAGACCCAGTACTTC,CASSARGGSETQYF,once,.,TRBJ2-5,TRBV9
TGTGCCAGTAGTATAGCGGGACTAGGTGTTTCTTCGGCCAAAAACATTCAGTACTTC,CASSIAGLGVSSAKNIQYF,.,TRBD2,TRBJ2-4,TRBV19
TGCGCCAGCAGCCATGGTACAGACAACGAGCAGTACTTC,CASSHGTDNEQYF,.,.,TRBJ2-7,TRBV4-1
TGTGCCAGCAGCCCGACAGGGTACTCTGGAAACACCATATATTTT,CASSPTGYSGNTIYF,.,TRBD1,TRBJ1-3,TRBV5-6
TGTGCCAGCAGTGGGACAGAGTCACCCCTCCACTTT,CASSGTESPLHF,.,TRBD1,TRBJ1-6,TRBV12-3/TRBV12-4
TGTGCCAGCAAGGAGTCTGCGTACCAAGAGACCCAGTACTTC,CASKESAYQETQYF,.,.,TRBJ2-5,TRBV2
TGTGCTAGTGGATTGAGCGGGGGGGTATACAATGAGCAGTTCTTC,CASGLSGGVYNEQFF,.,TRBD2,TRBJ2-1,TRBV12-5
TGCAGTGCTGGAGGTGACTCTACGCAGTATTTT,CSAGGDSTQYF,.,.,TRBJ2-3,TRBV20-1
TGTGCCAGTAGTATTGTGGCGGGGGCGAGCTCCTACAATGAGCAGTTCTTC,CASSIVAGASSYNEQFF,.,.,TRBJ2-1,TRBV19
TGCGCCAGCAGCGCCCGACAGGGGATGGACACAGATACGCAGTATTTT,CASSARQGMDTDTQYF,.,TRBD1,TRBJ2-3,TRBV5-1
TGCGCCAGCAGCCAAGATTTGTTAGCGGCCCCCTACAATGAGCAGTTCTTC,CASSQDLLAAPYNEQFF,.,.,TRBJ2-1,TRBV4-3
TGTGCCAGCACCGATGGGGCCTTGAGGACTGAAGCTTTCTTT,CASTDGALRTEAFF,.,.,TRBJ1-1,TRBV27
TGTGCCAGCAGTGAGGTCACATTCGAGCAGTACTTC,CASSEVTFEQYF,.,.,TRBJ2-7,TRBV6-1
TGTGCCAGCACGAACCGGGGATACGAGCAGTACTTC,CASTNRGYEQYF,many,.,TRBJ2-7,TRBV2
TGTGCCAGCAGCAAAGGGGGCGCGAGGGAGACCCAGTACTTC,CASSKGGARETQYF,.,TRBD1,TRBJ2-5,TRBV28
TGTGCCGCTGACAGGGCCGTCTACGAGCAGTACTTC,CAADRAVYEQYF,.,TRBD1,TRBJ2-7,TRBV10-3
TGTGCCACCAGCAGAGAGGTACAGGGGGCAGGTTTTGGTCAGCCCCAGCATTTT,CATSREVQGAGFGQPQHF,.,TRBD1,TRBJ1-5,TRBV15
TGTGCCAGTAGTGGCCTGGGACAGAACTATGGCTACACCTTC,CASSGLGQNYGYTF,.,TRBD1,TRBJ1-2,TRBV19
TGTGCCAGCAGCCCTGGGACTAGCGGCCAGGGGGAGCAGTTCTTC,CASSPGTSGQGEQFF,.,TRBD2,TRBJ2-1,TRBV11-3
TGTGCCAGCCTCAGGGGGCGCGTCGATACGCAGTATTTT,CASLRGRVDTQYF,.,TRBD1,TRBJ2-3,TRBV2
TGTGCCAGCAGTTTCGGACAGACTAATCAGCCCCAGCATTTT,CASSFGQTNQPQHF,.,.,TRBJ1-5,TRBV28
TGTGCCAGCAGTTTAGATTGGCAGCGGGGAGCTGAGCAGTTCTTC,CASSLDWQRGAEQFF,.,TRBD2,TRBJ2-1,TRBV28
TGCAGCGCCGACACAGGGGTTGGAGAAAAACTGTTTTTT,CSADTGVGEKLFF,few,TRBD1,TRBJ1-4,TRBV29-1
TGTGCCACCAGCCCGCCGAGCTCCTACAATGAGCAGTTCTTC,CATSPPSSYNEQFF,.,.,TRBJ2-1,TRBV24-1
TGTGCCAGCAGCCAGAGTGACAGAATCTCTGGAAACACCATATATTTT,CASSQSDRISGNTIYF,few,.,TRBJ1-3,TRBV3-1/TRBV3-2
TGTGCCAGCAGTTTACCCTCAATAGTAAACACTGAAGCTTTCTTT,CASSLPSIVNTEAFF,once,.,TRBJ1-1,TRBV28
TGTGCCAGCAGTGACAGGGATACGCAGTATTTT,CASSDRDTQYF,few,.,TRBJ2-3,TRBV2
TGTGCCAGCAGCTTTGATCAGGGGACTAATGAAAAACTGTTTTTT,CASSFDQGTNEKLFF,.,.,TRBJ1-4,TRBV7-9
TGCGCCAGCAATCAGGGTATTGATAATTCACCCCTCCACTTT,CASNQGIDNSPLHF,.,.,TRBJ1-6,TRBV5-1
TGTGCCAGCAAACGGGGGAGCACAGATACGCAGTATTTT,CASKRGSTDTQYF,few,.,TRBJ2-3,TRBV11-2
TGTGCCAGTAGTCTCTTCATGGCCAACTATGGCTACACCTTC,CASSLFMANYGYTF,.,.,TRBJ1-2,TRBV19
TGTGCCTGGAGTAACCTTCGGGGATATGGCTACACCTTC,CAWSNLRGYGYTF,once,.,TRBJ1-2,TRBV30
TGTGCCAGCAGCTTAGTTGGGGGGGGCTCCTACGAGCAGTACTTC,CASSLVGGGSYEQYF,.,TRBD2,TRBJ2-7,TRBV7-2
TGTGCCAGCAGCTTGGCGGGACAGGGGGATGGCTACACCTTC,CASSLAGQGDGYTF,.,TRBD1,TRBJ1-2,TRBV5-6
TGTGCCAGCAGTTATCAGGGGCCCTATTCACCCCTCCACTTT,CASSYQGPYSPLHF,once,.,TRBJ1-6,TRBV28
TGTGCCACTAGAGCGGGGGGCTATAACACCGGGGAGCTGTTTTTT,CATRAGGYNTGELFF,.,TRBD2,TRBJ2-2,TRBV19
TGTGCCAGCAGTTTATACAGTTATGGCTACACCTTC,CASSLYSYGYTF,.,.,TRBJ1-2,TRBV12-3/TRBV12-4
TGTGCCAGTAGCAAGGGGACAGGGGTTGGGTCACCCCTCCACTTT,CASSKGTGVGSPLHF,.,TRBD1,TRBJ1-6,TRBV19
TGTGCCTGGGCCAGGGGTACCTATGGCTACACCTTC,CAWARGTYGYTF,few,.,TRBJ1-2,TRBV30
TGTGCCAGCAGCTCCCTACGCAGGTTTAGTAATCAGCCCCAGCATTTT,CASSSLRRFSNQPQHF,.,.,TRBJ1-5,TRBV5-4
TGTGCCAGCAGCCCCCAGGGGGGTGACACTGAAGCTTTCTTT,CASSPQGGDTEAFF,.,TRBD1,TRBJ1-1,TRBV7-2
TGTGCCAGCAGCTTAGACAACGACAGACACTATGGCTACACCTTC,CASSLDNDRHYGYTF,.,.,TRBJ1-2,TRBV7-8
TGTGCCAGTAGTCCTACAGGGACTGGAAACACCATATATTTT,CASSPTGTGNTIYF,few,.,TRBJ1-3,TRBV19
TGTGCCAGCTCAACAGGGGTCCTCCCCTGGGCTGAAGCTTTCTTT,CASSTGVLPWAEAFF,.,TRBD1,TRBJ1-1,TRBV6-5